This T cell receptor (beta chain) was identified in a study of T cell responses to AZD1222 COVID-19 vaccine. At the level of the study: Pooling of second doses given at about 4 or about 12 weeks was done.

Profiling relied on immunoSEQ multiplex PCR, and the TCRdb table lists in-frame clones only, not all of them. This table holds 110,000 or so clones, roughly 88% found once. Between the trimmed V and J ends, which lost 5 bases and 8 bases, there was a span of 21 bases. The CDR3 is 16 amino acids. The V gene's germline CDR1 is LNHDA and CDR2 SQIVND (reference sequence). This clone was counted a single time. Its specificity is unknown. Study-wide points: The donors showed a predominance of white British ancestry and of females, with possible underestimation of clonal diversity. Distributed over spike, vaccine-associated CD4 TCRs predominated at 160-218 and 743-854. Unmutated regions of variants are reportedly targeted by nearly half of spike-specific TCRs.

The input for sequencing was peripheral blood, taken on day 0 of AZD1222 vaccination. The chain uses TRBV19 and TRBJ1-4; no clear D. The clonotype was recovered from an adult in good health. In DNA, the CDR3 is TGTGCCAGTAGTGGGCGAAATCCGGGCTCCGAAGAAAAACTGTTTTTT. This encodes CASSGRNPGSEEKLFF. Based on the CDR3 plus reference TRBV19 and TRBJ1-4, the full variable domain is DGGITQSPKYLFRKEGQNVTLSCEQNLNHDAMYWYRQDPGQGLRLIYYSQIVNDFQKGDIAEGYSVSREKKESFPLTVTSAQKNPTAFYLCASSGRNPGSEEKLFFGSGTQLSVL.